The rows below give T cell receptor beta chains drawn from one sample of a study of early T cells in non-severe SARS-CoV-2 infection. One entry per CDR3 protein results from TCRdb running MiXCR on the 5' RACE reads. Of just over 95,000 distinct CDR3 sequences in the sample, roughly 11% were seen once. Sequencing used whole blood, obtained at baseline. The receptors originated from an adult who was a healthcare worker with PCR-confirmed SARS-CoV-2 infection or an uninfected control (not recorded which). CDR3s leave out the opening cysteine and the closing phenylalanine or tryptophan.

V gene	CDR3 protein
TRBV27	ASSTYSRDRGSGANVLT
TRBV6-7	ASSYRRPGEQY
TRBV6-6	ASSSLGARGDEQY
TRBV20-1	SARSLNTDTQY
TRBV4-2	ASSQGPEKQY
TRBV29-1	SVETVAEASTDTQY
TRBV9	ASSWTVGEGNTQY
TRBV3-1	ASTPSVINEQF
TRBV7-2	ASSQPGQGVEKLF
TRBV29-1	SVFDYNEQF
TRBV18	ASSWTGQGAGEQY
TRBV18	ASSPAGATGETQY
TRBV20-1	SAGGRGEINYEQY
TRBV9	ASSVRWQLETQY
TRBV7-9	ASSPTGGPHNEQF
TRBV19	ASSPTRGGSYEQY
TRBV20-1	SAINSLTYEQY
TRBV7-8	ASSFDGANYGYT
TRBV5-1	ASSFAPGDSYGYT
TRBV5-4	ASSRDQTYEQY
TRBV7-3	ASSPGVINTEAF
TRBV11-1	ASSLDGTGTYSYEQY
TRBV19	ASSINDQKLF
TRBV29-1	SVEDPTSGSLRTDTQY
TRBV11-2	ASSPQGQGADYEQY
TRBV19	ASSKGRFDTYEQY
TRBV4-2	ASSQGGDSMNTEAF
TRBV10-3	AISRDRAYEQY
TRBV6-1	ASSEDQPGDVYEQY
TRBV4-1	ASSQGGVAHNSPLH
TRBV7-2	ASSLRADSTDTQY
TRBV9	ASSAHRVSYNEQF
TRBV29-1	SAGQPKPPSTEAF
TRBV5-1	ASSFPGRENTEAF
TRBV7-9	ASSLDRDTGELF
TRBV12-3/TRBV12-4	ASRLLTYNTGELF
TRBV7-8	ASSSSGSNYNSPLH
TRBV7-9	ASAVAGATYEQY
TRBV19	ASSPTGSFREQY
TRBV4-1	ASSAHLDGAEAF
TRBV10-3	AISSSTGSYEQY
TRBV5-5	ASSRDRSYGYT
TRBV29-1	SAYKGQGNEKLF
TRBV5-1	ASSLEGGSGNTIY
TRBV12-3/TRBV12-4	ASSLWGASYNEQF
TRBV24-1	ATSHTIDGTDTQY
TRBV20-1	SAKIVGQGNEKLF
TRBV29-1	SVGTASDGTQY
TRBV20-1	SALPGTSAYNEQF